This T cell receptor beta chain was obtained from a study of T cell repertoires in cytomegalovirus infection. Findings and caveats of the study: CMV carriers having the relevant HLA were flagged by cumulative public TCR beta family frequency. The response measured ex vivo was dominated by TCR beta clonotypes (HLA-C-restricted and CMV-specific).

With respect to this clonotype: Its specificity is not known.

MiXCR was run by TCRdb on the reads, yielding one entry per CDR3 protein. Of around 450,000 distinct CDR3 sequences listed, 25% to 40% are singletons. The V gene's germline CDR1 is MNHEY and CDR2 SMNVEV (reference sequence). Losses at the gene ends were 0 bases for V and 13 bases for J; bases not matched to a gene: 5. The CDR3 runs to 13 residues. This receptor was obtained from a human donor in good health (CMV status not recorded). Some clones in this sample may be carry-over from other donors' samples. The sample consisted of PBMCs. The rearrangement links TRBV27 to TRBJ1-4; 7 nucleotides agree with TRBD1. This CDR3 is CASSLSSQGRLFF. The CDR3 nucleotides read TGTGCCAGCAGTTTATCATCACAGGGGCGACTGTTTTTT.